This passage covers 28 T cell receptor beta chains from one sample sequenced in a study of technical replicates of blood from a few donors. The repertoire was sequenced with immunoSEQ multiplex PCR; TCRdb's copy has only in-frame clones and lacks some. The data hold about 75,000 clones, with about 97% observed a single time. Sequencing was performed on T cells isolated from PBMCs. The receptors here all came from a human donor in good health.

This chain uses TRBV5-1 with TRBJ2-6, with unresolved D. Trimming cost V 1 base and J 1 base, with 12 bases left between them. Germline CDR1 and CDR2: SGHRS and YFSETQ. This CDR3 is 17 amino acids long. CDR3 amino acids: CASSLYSAQSGANVLTF. The DNA for the CDR3 is TGCGCCAGCAGCTTGTATTCAGCACAGTCTGGGGCCAACGTCCTGACTTTC.

The V gene is TRBV9, the J gene TRBJ2-3; 16 bases line up with TRBD2. The ends lost 3 bases at V and 5 bases at J; junction bases unmatched: 9. The CDR3 has 18 residues. Germline V gene sequence: CDR1 SGDLS, CDR2 YYNGEE. The CDR3 spells CASSEAGTSGRGRDTQYF. The CDR3 DNA is TGTGCCAGCAGCGAGGCCGGGACTAGCGGGAGGGGGAGAGATACGCAGTATTTT.

The count of this clone is one. This chain joins TRBV18 and TRBJ1-1; D is perhaps TRBD1 (5 bases). CDR3 length equals 15 residues. Trimming shortened V by 2 bases and J by 4 bases, and 14 bases separated the two germline ends. Per the germline V gene, CDR1 is KGHSH and CDR2 is LQKENI. This chain's CDR3 is CASSPIREVGTEAFF. In DNA, the CDR3 is TGTGCCAGCTCACCAATCAGGGAGGTAGGCACTGAAGCTTTCTTT.

The gene calls are TRBV27 and TRBJ2-6; 9 bases match TRBD1. This CDR3 spans 15 amino acids. Germline assignment: CDR1 MNHEY and CDR2 SMNVEV (reference sequence). The V gene end was trimmed by 5 bases and the J gene end by 2 bases; junction bases not matched to a gene: 1. DNA for the CDR3: TGTGCCAGCAGTCGGGACAGGGCTGGGGCCAACGTCCTGACTTTC. It is translated as CASSRDRAGANVLTF.

The V gene is TRBV5-8, the J gene TRBJ2-2; D is perhaps TRBD2 (6 bases). Looked up from germline, CDR1 is SGHTS and CDR2 is YDEGEE. There are 14 residues in the CDR3. V dropped 5 bases and J dropped 6 bases, with 14 bases sitting between them. The CDR3 DNA reads TGTGCCAGCAGTCCCTGGGGGGAAGCCGGGGAGCTGTTTTTT. Its translation: CASSPWGEAGELFF. Based on the CDR3 plus reference TRBV5-8 and TRBJ2-2, the full variable domain is EAGVTQSPTHLIKTRGQQATLRCSPISGHTSVYWYQQALGLGLQFLLWYDEGEERNRGNFPPRFSGRQFPNYSSELNVNALELEDSALYLCASSPWGEAGELFFGEGSRLTVL.

The rearrangement uses TRBV7-8 and TRBJ2-7, with TRBD2 matching over 9 bases. The CDR3 sequence is 14 residues long. Germline V gives CDR1 SGHVS, CDR2 FQNEAQ. J gave up 2 bases and V 1 base, and 0 bases lay outside the gene matches. The CDR3 sequence: CASSLVAGAYEQYF. The CDR3 DNA is TGTGCCAGCAGCTTAGTAGCGGGGGCCTACGAGCAGTACTTC.

This clone was recorded only once. V is TRBV5-4 and J is TRBJ2-7; TRBD1 matches at 9 bases. V lost 3 bases and J lost 4; bases outside the gene matches: 11. Per germline, CDR1 SGHNT and CDR2 YYREEE (reference sequence). The CDR3 extends over 16 amino acids. The CDR3 region is CASSYIGTGYQYEQYF. In DNA, the CDR3 is TGTGCCAGCAGCTATATCGGGACAGGGTATCAGTACGAGCAGTACTTC. Using reference TRBV5-4 and TRBJ2-7 for the parts outside the CDR3, the full variable domain is ETGVTQSPTHLIKTRGQQVTLRCSSQSGHNTVSWYQQALGQGPQFIFQYYREEENGRGNFPPRFSGLQFPNYSSELNVNALELDDSALYLCASSYIGTGYQYEQYFGPGTRLTVT.

In DNA, the CDR3 is TGTGCCAGCAGCCAAGCCCCAGGTGGGTTCTATTCCTACGAGCAGTACTTC. This encodes CASSQAPGGFYSYEQYF. The chain combines TRBV4-2 with TRBJ2-7, with D unresolved. Germline V lookup: CDR1 LGHNA, CDR2 YNFKEQ. CDR3 length: 17 residues. The germline V and J ends were trimmed by 1 base and 1 base, with 17 bases remaining between them.

The gene calls are TRBV6-1 and TRBJ1-1; the D gene is possibly TRBD1 (6 bases). The germline gives CDR1 MNHNS, CDR2 SASEGT. V lost 2 bases and J lost 3, with 28 bases in between. The CDR3 length is 20 residues. CDR3 nucleotide sequence: TGTGCCAGCAGTGAACTTTCCTTTGGGGGCCGCCTGGGGCCGGACACTGAAGCTTTCTTT. Translating gives CASSELSFGGRLGPDTEAFF.

CDR3 in amino acids: CASSRDTGELFF. DNA of the CDR3: TGTGCCAGCAGTAGAGACACCGGGGAGCTGTTTTTT. This sequence joins TRBV6-5 and TRBJ2-2; D is uncertain. This CDR3 spans 12 amino acids. The germline V gene has CDR1 MNHEY and CDR2 SVGAGI. The germline V and J ends were trimmed by 5 bases and 3 bases, with 4 bases remaining between them.

The chain uses TRBV7-2 and TRBJ1-2; D not resolved. The V gene lost 0 bases and the J gene lost 0 bases, with 5 bases spanning the gap. There are 14 residues in the CDR3. Germline CDR1 SGHTA, CDR2 FQGNSA. CDR3 protein: CASSLAVANYGYTF. CDR3 nucleotide sequence: TGTGCCAGCAGCTTAGCCGTAGCTAACTATGGCTACACCTTC.

The rearrangement uses TRBV15 and TRBJ1-4; D perhaps matches TRBD1 (6 bases). V was shortened by 2 bases and J by 5 bases, with 15 bases between the two germline ends. The CDR3 has 16 amino acids. Per germline, CDR1 LNHNV and CDR2 YYDKDF (reference sequence). The CDR3 coding sequence is TGTGCCACCAGCAGAATCACAGGGAGGGGGAATGAAAAACTGTTTTTT. Its protein is CATSRITGRGNEKLFF.

The chain joins TRBV11-3 to TRBJ2-1, with 12 nucleotides matching TRBD2. Germline CDR1 is SGHNT and CDR2 is YENEEA. This CDR3 has 15 residues. V lost 5 bases and J lost 4; bases outside the gene matches: 3. The CDR3, as DNA: TGTGCCAGCAGCCAGACTAGCGGGAGTTACAATGAGCAGTTCTTC. It is translated as CASSQTSGSYNEQFF.

The chain combines TRBV5-4 with TRBJ2-2; 10 nucleotides line up with TRBD2. The CDR3 runs to 18 residues. Germline-derived CDR1 and CDR2 are SGHNT and YYREEE (reference sequence). V gave up 4 bases and J gave up 4 bases; unmatched junction bases: 13. CDR3 in DNA: TGTGCCAGCAGCCCTCCCTCTTTAGCGGGAGGTGTCACCGGGGAGCTGTTTTTT. Translating it yields CASSPPSLAGGVTGELFF.

The rearrangement joins TRBV19 to TRBJ2-3; possibly TRBD1 for D (5 bases). The CDR3 is 15 residues long. Germline assignment: CDR1 LNHDA and CDR2 SQIVND (reference sequence). The ends were cut back, 6 bases at V and 0 bases at J, with 13 bases in the middle. In DNA form, the CDR3 reads TGTGCCAGTAGCAAGTTTGCAGGGAGCACAGATACGCAGTATTTT. Translating gives CASSKFAGSTDTQYF.

The J gene is TRBJ2-7, the V gene TRBV4-3, with 11 bases identical to TRBD2. The CDR3 is 16 amino acids. From germline, CDR1 is LGHNA and CDR2 YSLEER. V shed 6 bases and J 2 bases; nucleotides not matched to a gene: 9. This CDR3 reads CASRPFYSGGAYEQYF. Written as DNA, the CDR3 is TGCGCCAGCAGGCCTTTCTATAGCGGGGGGGCCTACGAGCAGTACTTC.

This sequence joins TRBV27 and TRBJ1-2; 11 bases fit TRBD1. CDR3 length equals 14 residues. V dropped 3 bases and J dropped 4; count of bases not matched to a gene: 1. Germline CDR1 and CDR2: MNHEY and SMNVEV (reference sequence). CDR3 sequence: CASSLGTGGYGYTF. For the CDR3, the DNA is TGTGCCAGCAGTTTGGGGACAGGGGGCTATGGCTACACCTTC.

The rearrangement joins TRBV14 to TRBJ2-7, with D possibly matching TRBD2 (5 bases). The germline V gene has CDR1 SGHDN and CDR2 FVKESK. The CDR3 has 16 residues. V was shortened by 1 base and J by 0 bases, with 13 bases between the two germline ends. The CDR3: CASSQGLGLDSYEQYF. The CDR3 DNA sequence: TGTGCCAGCAGCCAAGGGCTTGGACTCGACTCCTACGAGCAGTACTTC.

The chain employs TRBV4-1 and TRBJ2-5; 11 bases line up with TRBD2. From germline, CDR1 is MGHRA and CDR2 YSYEKL. V dropped 0 bases and J dropped 5; count of bases not matched to a gene: 14. CDR3 length equals 19 residues. The CDR3 region has the DNA TGCGCCAGCAGCCAAGATGGGCTAGCGGGAGGCGGTAGAGTCGAGACCCAGTACTTC. It is translated as CASSQDGLAGGGRVETQYF.

V usage is TRBV5-6 and J usage is TRBJ2-7; no definite D call. In germline, CDR1 is SGHDT, CDR2 YYEEEE. The CDR3 contains 14 residues. V was trimmed by 1 base and J by 0 bases, leaving 8 bases between them. The CDR3 bases are TGTGCCAGCAGCTTGATAGAGAGCTCCTACGAGCAGTACTTC. It translates to CASSLIESSYEQYF.

The rearrangement joins TRBV6-5 to TRBJ1-3; unclear D gene. Germline V gene sequence: CDR1 MNHEY, CDR2 SVGAGI. This CDR3 is 13 amino acids long. Between the trimmed V and J ends, which lost 4 bases and 1 base, there was a span of 5 bases. CDR3 sequence reads: CASSSRSGNTIYF. CDR3 in DNA: TGTGCCAGCAGTTCTAGATCTGGAAACACCATATATTTT.

The chain is built from TRBV6-6 and TRBJ2-7; 7 bases are shared with TRBD1. Germline V gene data show CDR1 as MNHNY and CDR2 as SVGAGI (reference sequence). The CDR3 is made up of 13 amino acids. V was clipped by 6 bases and J by 5 bases; unmatched bases: 7. The CDR3 DNA reads as TGTGCCAGCAGGAGACAGGGTCTACACGAGCAGTACTTC. Protein product: CASRRQGLHEQYF.

The rearrangement uses TRBV27 and TRBJ2-2, with 11 bases lining up with TRBD1. CDR1 is MNHEY and CDR2 is SMNVEV in the germline V gene (reference sequence). The CDR3 totals 15 residues. The ends lost 5 bases at V and 6 bases at J; junction bases unmatched: 5. CDR3 sequence (DNA): TGTGCCAGCAGTATCGGGACAGGGGGTTCCGGGGAGCTGTTTTTT. This translates into CASSIGTGGSGELFF.

The genes are TRBV9 and TRBJ2-5; 7 bases match TRBD2. The V gene end was trimmed by 0 bases and the J gene end by 4 bases; junction bases not matched to a gene: 9. This CDR3 has 16 residues. Germline V lookup: CDR1 SGDLS, CDR2 YYNGEE. DNA for the CDR3: TGTGCCAGCAGCGTAGGCCCCGGTAGCGGGCCAGAGACCCAGTACTTC. Translation gives CASSVGPGSGPETQYF.

The V gene is TRBV5-6, the J gene TRBJ2-7, with 8 bases matching TRBD1. Unmatched junction bases numbered 12, after V lost 5 bases and J lost 5 bases. The CDR3 consists of 15 residues. Germline V gene sequence: CDR1 SGHDT, CDR2 YYEEEE. The CDR3 bases are TGTGCCAGCAGTCCTGGACAGGGTGAGAACCACGAGCAGTACTTC. Its protein is CASSPGQGENHEQYF.

The CDR3 loop reads CASSFTGFDGYTF. The CDR3 coding sequence is TGTGCCAGCAGCTTTACAGGTTTCGATGGCTACACCTTC. The gene calls are TRBV5-4 and TRBJ1-2; D is perhaps TRBD1 (5 bases). Germline V lookup: CDR1 SGHNT, CDR2 YYREEE (reference sequence). This CDR3 has 13 amino acids. V was cut by 2 bases and J by 6 bases, with 11 bases left in between.

The rearrangement uses TRBV11-1 and TRBJ2-7, with 8 bases identical to TRBD1. V lost 4 bases, J lost 5 bases, and 10 bases stayed unmatched. Germline V lookup: CDR1 SGHAT, CDR2 FQDESV (reference sequence). This CDR3 contains 15 residues. CDR3 in amino acids: CASSSLDRVQDEQYF. Written as DNA, the CDR3 is TGTGCCAGCAGCTCCCTGGACAGGGTACAGGACGAGCAGTACTTC. The full variable domain, rest sourced from reference TRBV11-1 and TRBJ2-7, is EAEVAQSPRYKITEKSQAVAFWCDPISGHATLYWYRQILGQGPELLVQFQDESVVDDSQLPKDRFSAERLKGVDSTLKIQPAELGDSAMYLCASSSLDRVQDEQYFGPGTRLTVT.

The chain couples TRBV7-9 to TRBJ2-5, with TRBD2 identical over 7 bases. J lost 2 bases, V lost 4 bases, and 1 base had no gene match. CDR3 length: 13 amino acids. CDR1 is SEHNR and CDR2 is FQNEAQ in the germline V gene (reference sequence). CDR3 protein: CASSWTRQETQYF. As DNA, the CDR3 is TGTGCCAGCAGCTGGACTAGACAAGAGACCCAGTACTTC.